This entry lists 24 T cell receptor beta chains sequenced from one sample in a study of blood T cell repertoires in COVID-19. TCRdb's copy holds only in-frame clones and misses some; the assay was immunoSEQ multiplex PCR. The sample consists of some 96,000 clones, 90% of them appearing once. The specimen was peripheral blood. The receptors here all came from a man aged 55 to 70 with acute or convalescent COVID-19.

This clone was observed a single time. The J gene is TRBJ1-4, the V gene TRBV10-2; no clear D. CDR1 is WSHSY, CDR2 SAAADI, per germline. Trimming removed 5 bases at V and 6 bases at J, with 4 bases between. The length of the CDR3 is 11 residues. The CDR3: CASSHDEKLFF. DNA of the CDR3: TGCGCCAGCAGTCATGATGAAAAACTGTTTTTT.

The V call is TRBV5-6, the J call TRBJ1-2; a weak D match, TRBD1 (5 bases). The CDR3 has 15 amino acids. Germline V gives CDR1 SGHDT, CDR2 YYEEEE. V was clipped by 4 bases and J by 2 bases, with 15 bases between them. The CDR3 coding sequence is TGTGCCAGCAGCATACCCAGGGAAGCGAACTATGGCTACACCTTC. Translated, it gives CASSIPREANYGYTF.

The V gene is TRBV4-2, the J gene TRBJ1-5; no definite D call. With 0 bases removed from V and 7 bases from J, the gap between germline ends came to 13 bases. The CDR3 totals 15 residues. Germline CDR1 is LGHNA and CDR2 is YNFKEQ. The CDR3 DNA follows: TGTGCCAGCAGCCAAGATCCTGCGGGAGGACAGCCCCAGCATTTT. It yields the protein CASSQDPAGGQPQHF.

The chain employs TRBV10-2 and TRBJ1-6; 7 bases fit TRBD1. The CDR3 covers 14 residues. CDR1 is WSHSY and CDR2 is SAAADI in the germline V gene. The V segment lost 4 bases and the J segment 9 bases; nucleotides outside the gene matches: 6. CDR3 protein: CASSGDRVRSPLHF. CDR3 nucleotides: TGCGCCAGCAGTGGCGACAGGGTGCGTTCACCCCTCCACTTT.

This clone was detected only once. The chain carries TRBV2 and TRBJ2-4, with D possibly being TRBD2 (5 bases). The CDR3 spans 13 residues. Looked up from germline, CDR1 is SNHLY and CDR2 is FYNNEI. V shed 5 bases and J shed 0 bases, with 5 bases lying between them. The CDR3 DNA follows: TGTGCCAGCAGTCGGGAAGCCAAAAACATTCAGTACTTC. Its translation: CASSREAKNIQYF.

The chain joins TRBV6-6 to TRBJ1-1, with a weak D call TRBD1 (6 bases). The CDR3 totals 14 residues. Trimming pared 2 bases from V and 0 bases from J, leaving 7 bases between. Germline lookup yields CDR1 MNHNY and CDR2 SVGAGI (reference sequence). As DNA, the CDR3 is TGTGCCAGCAGTTACCAGGGGATGAACACTGAAGCTTTCTTT. This gives the protein CASSYQGMNTEAFF.

This clone was seen more than once but under ten times. The chain carries TRBV3-1 (or the pseudogene TRBV3-2) and TRBJ1-6; no clear D. Germline assignment: CDR1 LGHDT and CDR2 YNNKEL (reference sequence). Trimming stripped 4 bases from V and 7 bases from J, with 5 bases between. This CDR3 is 12 amino acids long. CDR3 sequence reads: CASSPTNSPLHF. The CDR3 region has the DNA TGTGCCAGCAGCCCGACAAATTCACCCCTCCACTTT.

The table lists this clone with a count of one. V is TRBV5-5 and J is TRBJ1-4; tentatively, D is TRBD1 (6 bases). This CDR3 is built from 17 residues. V lost 0 bases, J lost 5 bases, and 17 bases lay in between. Per germline, CDR1 SGHKS and CDR2 YYEKEE (reference sequence). The CDR3 spells CASSLVPGVATNEKLFF. DNA of the CDR3: TGTGCCAGCAGCTTGGTCCCAGGGGTGGCTACAAATGAAAAACTGTTTTTT. Based on the CDR3 plus reference TRBV5-5 and TRBJ1-4, the full variable domain is DAGVTQSPTHLIKTRGQQVTLRCSPISGHKSVSWYQQVLGQGPQFIFQYYEKEERGRGNFPDRFSARQFPNYSSELNVNALLLGDSALYLCASSLVPGVATNEKLFFGSGTQLSVL.

The J gene is TRBJ2-5, the V gene TRBV5-1; the match to TRBD1 covers 9 bases. This CDR3 has 16 amino acids. Germline CDR1 reads SGHRS; CDR2 reads YFSETQ. J was trimmed by 5 bases and V by 4 bases; bases with no gene match: 12. CDR3 DNA: TGCGCCAGCAGCATCACTACAGGGGGCGCAGGGGAGACCCAGTACTTC. Its translation is CASSITTGGAGETQYF.

The V gene is TRBV28, the J gene TRBJ2-3; 12 bases are a match to TRBD2. The CDR3 is made up of 15 amino acids. From germline, CDR1 is MDHEN and CDR2 SYDVKM. Trimming removed 5 bases from V and 4 bases from J; junction bases left unmatched: 4. Here the CDR3 DNA reads TGTGCCAGCAGTCAACTAGCGGGGGGCGCAGATACGCAGTATTTT. Encoded protein: CASSQLAGGADTQYF.

The chain uses TRBV7-8 and TRBJ2-1; 9 nucleotides agree with TRBD2. The ends lost 8 bases at V and 14 bases at J; junction bases unmatched: 10. The CDR3 is 12 amino acids. CDR1 is SGHVS and CDR2 is FQNEAQ in the germline V gene. CDR3 region: CASSWRGGGEFF. In nucleotides, the CDR3 is TGTGCCAGCTCCTGGCGGGGGGGAGGAGAGTTCTTC.

The V and J genes are TRBV30 and TRBJ2-7; TRBD2 matches 7 bases. After removal of 0 bases from V and 0 bases from J, the junction contained 5 bases not matched to a gene. The CDR3 totals 15 residues. Germline assignment: CDR1 GTSNPN and CDR2 SVGIG (reference sequence). The CDR3 loop is CAWSVLAGVSYEQYF. DNA of the CDR3: TGTGCCTGGAGTGTGCTGGCGGGGGTCTCCTACGAGCAGTACTTC.

V gene TRBV19 combines with J gene TRBJ1-1; tentative D call: TRBD1 (5 bases). The CDR3 covers 15 residues. V lost 0 bases, J lost 3 bases, and 11 bases lay in between. Germline-derived CDR1 and CDR2 are LNHDA and SQIVND (reference sequence). The DNA for the CDR3 is TGTGCCAGTAGTATAGATAGGGGTCTCCACACTGAAGCTTTCTTT. Translated, it gives CASSIDRGLHTEAFF.

This chain joins TRBV5-1 and TRBJ1-2; D is unclear. Deletions cut 0 bases from V and 2 bases from J, with 20 bases between. From germline, CDR1 is SGHRS and CDR2 YFSETQ. The CDR3 extends over 18 amino acids. This CDR3 reads CASSLAESSMTTNYGYTF. DNA for the CDR3: TGCGCCAGCAGCTTGGCCGAATCTTCAATGACAACAAACTATGGCTACACCTTC.

V and J are TRBV20-1 and TRBJ1-2; D may be TRBD1 (6 bases). Germline V gene sequence: CDR1 DFQATT, CDR2 SNEGSKA (reference sequence). V gave up 3 bases and J gave up 8 bases, with 10 bases separating them. The CDR3 sequence is 11 residues long. This chain's CDR3 is CSARRQVGYTF. The CDR3 DNA sequence: TGCAGTGCTAGGAGACAGGTGGGCTACACCTTC.

The chain joins TRBV7-8 to TRBJ1-1; maybe TRBD1 (5 bases). Per germline, CDR1 SGHVS and CDR2 FQNEAQ. Trimming removed 4 bases at V and 0 bases at J, with 6 bases between. There are 13 residues in the CDR3. The CDR3 protein is CASSSGVNTEAFF. In DNA form, the CDR3 reads TGTGCCAGCAGCTCGGGGGTGAACACTGAAGCTTTCTTT.

This rearrangement joins TRBV30 to TRBJ1-2; possible D gene TRBD1, 5 bases. Germline CDR1 and CDR2: GTSNPN and SVGIG (reference sequence). V dropped 3 bases and J dropped 0 bases, with 14 bases sitting between them. This CDR3 region has 15 residues. CDR3 amino acids: CAWRYVGATNYGYTF. The CDR3 nucleotides read TGTGCCTGGAGATATGTAGGGGCGACTAACTATGGCTACACCTTC.

This clone was detected only once. The chain couples TRBV3-1 (or the pseudogene TRBV3-2) to TRBJ2-2; tentative D call: TRBD1 (6 bases). From germline, CDR1 is LGHDT and CDR2 YNNKEL (reference sequence). Deletions cut 4 bases from V and 6 bases from J, with 24 bases between. The CDR3 is 18 amino acids. The CDR3 loop reads CASSLPPRGPMSSGELFF. The DNA of the CDR3 is TGTGCCAGCAGCCTACCCCCCAGGGGACCCATGTCTTCCGGGGAGCTGTTTTTT.

In its sample, this clone was seen a few times. The J gene is TRBJ1-2, the V gene TRBV9, with D perhaps TRBD1 (6 bases). Trimming left V 0 bases short and J 3 bases short, with 15 bases between. CDR3 length: 16 residues. Germline V gene sequence: CDR1 SGDLS, CDR2 YYNGEE. The CDR3 DNA is TGTGCCAGCAGCGTAGGAGGGGGGGCGCAGGACTATGGCTACACCTTC. Translated, it gives CASSVGGGAQDYGYTF.

This clone occurred once. The chain has TRBV6-5 and TRBJ1-1; 8 bases fit TRBD1. The V gene end was trimmed by 6 bases and the J gene end by 0 bases; junction bases not matched to a gene: 0. The CDR3 consists of 13 residues. Germline CDR1 and CDR2: MNHEY and SVGAGI. The CDR3 spells CASRTGVNTEAFF. The CDR3 DNA sequence: TGTGCCAGCAGGACAGGGGTGAACACTGAAGCTTTCTTT.

The chain is built from TRBV5-1 and TRBJ1-1; 11 bases match TRBD1. The CDR3 spans 14 residues. The ends lost 4 bases at V and 6 bases at J; junction bases unmatched: 5. Germline V CDR1 and CDR2: SGHRS, YFSETQ. The CDR3 protein is CASSVGQGVSEAFF. The CDR3 bases are TGCGCCAGCAGCGTGGGACAGGGGGTCTCTGAAGCTTTCTTT.

This chain uses TRBV24-1 with TRBJ1-6; D is perhaps TRBD1 (6 bases). The CDR3 extends over 21 amino acids. The germline V and J ends were trimmed by 1 base and 1 base, with 22 bases remaining between them. Germline lookup yields CDR1 KGHDR and CDR2 SFDVKD. DNA for the CDR3: TGTGCCACCAGTGATTTAAAACGGGACACGGGATCCGGATCCTATAATTCACCCCTCCACTTT. Amino acids: CATSDLKRDTGSGSYNSPLHF.

This chain joins TRBV29-1 and TRBJ2-3; 7 bases align to TRBD2. This CDR3 spans 14 amino acids. Germline values: CDR1 SQVTM, CDR2 ANQGSEA. Losses at the gene ends were 7 bases for V and 2 bases for J; bases not matched to a gene: 9. The chain's CDR3 is CSGLGDYTTDTQYF. The CDR3 coding sequence is TGCAGCGGTCTGGGGGACTACACCACAGATACGCAGTATTTT.

The J gene is TRBJ1-3, the V gene TRBV5-1; no firm D call. CDR1 and CDR2 (germline): SGHRS, YFSETQ. The CDR3 totals 14 residues. V lost 3 bases, J lost 0 bases, and 7 bases lay in between. DNA for the CDR3: TGCGCCAGCAGCTCACCAGACTCTGGAAACACCATATATTTT. Translated: CASSSPDSGNTIYF. Using reference TRBV5-1 and TRBJ1-3 for the parts outside the CDR3, the full variable domain is KAGVTQTPRYLIKTRGQQVTLSCSPISGHRSVSWYQQTPGQGLQFLFEYFSETQRNKGNFPGRFSGRQFSNSRSEMNVSTLELGDSALYLCASSSPDSGNTIYFGEGSWLTVV.